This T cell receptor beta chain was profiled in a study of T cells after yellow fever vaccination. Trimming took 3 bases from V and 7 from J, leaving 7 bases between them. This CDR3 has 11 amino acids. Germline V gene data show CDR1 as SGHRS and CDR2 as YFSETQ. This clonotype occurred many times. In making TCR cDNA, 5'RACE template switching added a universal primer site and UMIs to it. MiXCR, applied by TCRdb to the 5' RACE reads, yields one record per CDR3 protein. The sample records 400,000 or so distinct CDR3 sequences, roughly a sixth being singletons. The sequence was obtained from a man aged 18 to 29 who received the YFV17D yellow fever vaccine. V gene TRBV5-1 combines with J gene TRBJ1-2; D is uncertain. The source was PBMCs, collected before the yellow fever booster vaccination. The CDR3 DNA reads TGCGCCAGCAGCTCATCGGGTGGCTACACCTTC. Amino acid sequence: CASSSSGGYTF.